One and the same sample provided the 29 T cell receptor beta chains below, sequenced in a study of PD-1 blockade in classical Hodgkin lymphoma. In every patient, relapse followed autologous stem cell transplantation, while exposure to brentuximab vedotin differed. The repertoire was sequenced with immunoSEQ multiplex PCR; TCRdb's copy has only in-frame clones and lacks some. The table includes about 22,000 clones, 70% to 85% detected once. The sample in question was peripheral blood mononuclear cells (PBMCs), obtained at baseline. The receptors stem from a human donor with classical Hodgkin lymphoma.

The CDR3 protein is CASSYRPASNEKLFF. In nucleotides, the CDR3 is TGTGCCAGCAGTTACCGGCCAGCCTCTAATGAAAAACTGTTTTTT. V is TRBV6-5 and J is TRBJ1-4; D unclear. Germline V CDR1 and CDR2: MNHEY, SVGAGI. The CDR3 sequence is 15 residues long. V gave up 2 bases and J gave up 3 bases, with 10 bases separating them.

This chain connects TRBV6-6 to TRBJ1-2; D uncertain. The ends were cut back, 7 bases at V and 6 bases at J, with 21 bases in the middle. This CDR3 has 15 amino acids. Per germline, CDR1 MNHNY and CDR2 SVGAGI (reference sequence). The CDR3 DNA reads as TGTGCCAGCATACGCGACCCGCTTATGGTCGATGGCTACACCTTC. Translated: CASIRDPLMVDGYTF.

This clone has only one observation. The chain couples TRBV30 to TRBJ1-1; perhaps TRBD1 as D (6 bases). The germline CDR1 and CDR2 sequences are GTSNPN and SVGIG (reference sequence). The CDR3 loop spans 14 amino acids. The V end lost 2 bases, the J end lost 0 bases, and 10 bases lay between the germline ends. CDR3 nucleotide sequence: TGTGCCTGGAGTAAAACAGGGTTGAACACTGAAGCTTTCTTT. This gives the protein CAWSKTGLNTEAFF. Together with reference TRBV30 and TRBJ1-1, the CDR3 gives the full variable domain: SQTIHQWPATLVQPVGSPLSLECTVEGTSNPNLYWYRQAAGRGLQLLFYSVGIGQISSEVPQNLSASRPQDRQFILSSKKLLLSDSGFYLCAWSKTGLNTEAFFGQGTRLTVV.

This sequence joins TRBV5-1 and TRBJ1-1; D ambiguous. The germline V gene has CDR1 SGHRS and CDR2 YFSETQ. There are 12 residues in the CDR3. V was pared by 0 bases and J by 8 bases, with 8 bases between. CDR3 sequence: CASSLGVGEAFF. In DNA form, the CDR3 reads TGCGCCAGCAGCTTGGGGGTCGGCGAAGCTTTCTTT.

Only one count was recorded for this clone. V is TRBV30 and J is TRBJ1-2; 11 nucleotides agree with TRBD1. The germline gives CDR1 GTSNPN, CDR2 SVGIG (reference sequence). With 4 bases clipped from V and 6 bases from J, the junction kept 7 bases outside the gene matches. The CDR3 covers 14 residues. The CDR3 sequence: CAWNTGQGADGYTF. The CDR3 nucleotides are TGTGCCTGGAATACCGGACAGGGGGCCGATGGCTACACCTTC.

This sequence joins TRBV4-3 and TRBJ2-5; D assignment may be TRBD1 or TRBD2 (6 bases each). CDR3 size: 15 residues. The ends were cut back, 1 base at V and 5 bases at J, with 14 bases in the middle. CDR1 LGHNA and CDR2 YSLEER come from the germline V gene. CDR3 coding DNA: TGCGCCAGCAGCCAAGGTGGAGGGACACCCGAGACCCAGTACTTC. Translated, it gives CASSQGGGTPETQYF.

This clone appeared once. The genes are TRBV4-3 and TRBJ1-1, with 9 bases fitting TRBD1. The CDR3 consists of 14 residues. Germline V CDR1 and CDR2: LGHNA, YSLEER. V lost 6 bases to trimming and J lost 5 bases; unmatched junction nucleotides: 7. The CDR3, as DNA: TGCGCCAGCAGGACCGGGACAGGGTATACTGAAGCTTTCTTT. The encoded protein is CASRTGTGYTEAFF.

The chain uses TRBV4-3 and TRBJ2-3; TRBD1 matches 7 bases. The V gene's germline CDR1 is LGHNA and CDR2 YSLEER. V was clipped by 0 bases and J by 4 bases; unmatched bases: 10. The CDR3 has 17 residues. The CDR3 protein is CASSQDVGRGRADTQYF. CDR3 DNA sequence: TGCGCCAGCAGCCAAGATGTCGGCAGGGGGAGAGCAGATACGCAGTATTTT.

As concerns this clone: Other DNA variants within this sample encode the same CDR3. The chain has TRBV6-6 and TRBJ1-1, with D perhaps TRBD1 (5 bases). Germline V gene lookup returns CDR1 MNHNY and CDR2 SVGAGI (reference sequence). The CDR3 length is 13 residues. V gave up 6 bases and J gave up 4 bases, with 12 bases separating them. The CDR3 here is CASSGSGGTEAFF. The CDR3 DNA is TGTGCCAGCAGCGGCTCGGGGGGCACTGAAGCTTTCTTT.

In DNA, the CDR3 is TGTGCCAGCAGTGACCAATACGAGCAGTACTTC. Its translation: CASSDQYEQYF. This chain links TRBV6-1 with TRBJ2-7; D uncertain. Trimming took 3 bases from V and 4 from J, leaving 4 bases between them. CDR1 is MNHNS, CDR2 SASEGT, per germline. The length of the CDR3 is 11 residues.

The chain links TRBV19 to TRBJ1-5, with 8 bases identical to TRBD1. CDR3 size: 14 residues. With 5 bases clipped from V and 4 bases from J, the junction kept 4 bases outside the gene matches. Germline values: CDR1 LNHDA, CDR2 SQIVND (reference sequence). CDR3 sequence reads: CASSARQGNQPQHF. The CDR3 bases are TGTGCCAGTAGTGCCCGACAGGGGAATCAGCCCCAGCATTTT.

This clone was observed a handful of times. This rearrangement joins TRBV19 to TRBJ2-1; 8 bases line up with TRBD2. With V trimmed by 4 bases and J by 7 bases, 6 bases remained unmatched. The length of the CDR3 is 14 residues. Germline V gene data show CDR1 as LNHDA and CDR2 as SQIVND (reference sequence). CDR3 loop: CASSKAGDLNEQFF. In DNA, the CDR3 is TGTGCCAGTAGTAAAGCGGGAGATTTAAATGAGCAGTTCTTC.

V and J are TRBV25-1 and TRBJ1-1, with D uncertain. Trimming removed 3 bases from V and 0 bases from J, with 8 bases in between. The CDR3 extends over 14 amino acids. Germline V gives CDR1 MGHDK, CDR2 SYGVNS. The CDR3: CASSDWGMNTEAFF. The CDR3 DNA reads as TGTGCCAGCAGTGACTGGGGAATGAACACTGAAGCTTTCTTT.

The genes are TRBV19 and TRBJ2-5; TRBD1 matches 8 bases. The CDR3 spans 16 residues. The V gene end was trimmed by 4 bases and the J gene end by 2 bases; junction bases not matched to a gene: 9. Germline V gene data show CDR1 as LNHDA and CDR2 as SQIVND (reference sequence). DNA for the CDR3: TGTGCCAGTAGTACCAGGACAGGGACGCGTCAAGAGACCCAGTACTTC. The encoded protein is CASSTRTGTRQETQYF.

The chain uses TRBV15 and TRBJ2-5; TRBD2 might be the D (5 bases). Germline-derived CDR1 and CDR2 are LNHNV and YYDKDF (reference sequence). The germline V and J ends were trimmed by 0 bases and 5 bases, with 16 bases remaining between them. The CDR3 is 16 residues long. CDR3 protein: CATSRDRAGGRETQYF. CDR3 sequence (DNA): TGTGCCACCAGCAGAGATCGGGCAGGAGGCAGGGAGACCCAGTACTTC. The complete variable domain, with remaining parts taken from reference TRBV15 and TRBJ2-5, reads DAMVIQNPRYQVTQFGKPVTLSCSQTLNHNVMYWYQQKSSQAPKLLFHYYDKDFNNEADTPDNFQSRRPNTSFCFLDIRSPGLGDTAMYLCATSRDRAGGRETQYFGPGTRLLVL.

The genes are TRBV28 and TRBJ2-1; TRBD1 is a possible D gene (7 bases). V lost 8 bases and J 1 base, leaving 15 bases between the germline ends. Germline V gives CDR1 MDHEN, CDR2 SYDVKM. The length of the CDR3 is 15 residues. CDR3 loop: CASGGTAESYNEQFF. DNA for the CDR3: TGTGCCAGCGGCGGGACAGCGGAGTCCTACAATGAGCAGTTCTTC.

This chain connects TRBV4-3 to TRBJ1-1, with D tentatively TRBD1 (6 bases). In germline, CDR1 is LGHNA, CDR2 YSLEER. Trimming stripped 3 bases from V and 2 bases from J, with 22 bases between. The CDR3 is 18 residues long. CDR3 in DNA: TGCGCCAGCAGCCAGGCTTTTCAGGGAGGGGGACACAACACTGAAGCTTTCTTT. Amino acid sequence: CASSQAFQGGGHNTEAFF.

The chain links TRBV2 to TRBJ1-1; the match to TRBD1 covers 8 bases. The CDR3 has 14 amino acids. After removal of 5 bases from V and 6 bases from J, the junction contained 8 bases not matched to a gene. In germline, CDR1 is SNHLY, CDR2 FYNNEI. This chain's CDR3 is CASSYRQGRAEAFF. The DNA of the CDR3 is TGTGCCAGCAGTTACCGACAGGGGCGGGCTGAAGCTTTCTTT.

Regarding this clone: The sample contains more than one DNA sequence encoding this CDR3. The chain couples TRBV6-5 to TRBJ2-7; D not resolved. The germline V gene encodes CDR1 MNHEY and CDR2 SVGAGI. Trimming pared 2 bases from V and 3 bases from J, leaving 11 bases between. This CDR3 contains 14 residues. Written as DNA, the CDR3 is TGTGCCAGCAGTTACCCCACCCGCGGCTACGAGCAGTACTTC. Its translation is CASSYPTRGYEQYF.

This clone was seen a single time. The chain uses TRBV9 and TRBJ2-7, with a tentative D call TRBD1 (6 bases). The V end was cut by 3 bases, the J end by 2 bases, with 12 bases between. The V gene's germline CDR1 is SGDLS and CDR2 YYNGEE. The CDR3 length is 14 residues. The CDR3 sequence is CASSGYRDPYEQYF. The CDR3 nucleotides read TGTGCCAGCAGCGGGTACAGGGACCCCTACGAGCAGTACTTC.

This sequence joins TRBV9 and TRBJ2-7; 7 bases line up with TRBD1. Per the germline V gene, CDR1 is SGDLS and CDR2 is YYNGEE. The V segment lost 4 bases and the J segment 4 bases; nucleotides outside the gene matches: 11. This CDR3 spans 15 amino acids. The CDR3 region is CASSLGRGQGYEQYF. CDR3 sequence (DNA): TGTGCCAGCAGCCTGGGTAGGGGGCAAGGATACGAGCAGTACTTC.

This chain joins TRBV7-3 and TRBJ2-1; TRBD2 matches at 11 bases. CDR1 is SGHTA, CDR2 FQGTGA, per germline. V was pared by 8 bases and J by 2 bases, with 2 bases of the junction left unmatched. The CDR3 loop spans 14 amino acids. CDR3: CASGLAGPYNEQFF. Written as DNA, the CDR3 is TGTGCCAGCGGACTAGCGGGTCCCTACAATGAGCAGTTCTTC.

This clone has a single count. The V gene is TRBV7-2, the J gene TRBJ1-2, with D perhaps TRBD1 (6 bases). Between the trimmed V and J ends, which lost 5 bases and 5 bases, there was a span of 15 bases. The CDR3 is made up of 14 amino acids. Germline CDR1 is SGHTA and CDR2 is FQGNSA. The CDR3 bases are TGTGCCAGCAGCCCCCCCACAGGGAAGTATGGCTACACCTTC. Translating it yields CASSPPTGKYGYTF. Drawing the rest from reference TRBV7-2 and TRBJ1-2, the complete variable domain is GAGVSQSPSNKVTEKGKDVELRCDPISGHTALYWYRQSLGQGLEFLIYFQGNSAPDKSGLPSDRFSAERTGGSVSTLTIQRTQQEDSAVYLCASSPPTGKYGYTFGSGTRLTVV.

A few counts support this clone. The V gene is TRBV2, the J gene TRBJ1-5; D is uncertain. V lost 2 bases and J 4 bases, leaving 9 bases between the germline ends. Looked up from germline, CDR1 is SNHLY and CDR2 is FYNNEI. This CDR3 has 14 residues. The DNA of the CDR3 is TGTGCCAGCAGTGAATTTGTCGGTAATCAGCCCCAGCATTTT. Its translation: CASSEFVGNQPQHF. The full variable domain, in which reference TRBV2 and TRBJ1-5 provide the parts outside the CDR3, is EPEVTQTPSHQVTQMGQEVILRCVPISNHLYFYWYRQILGQKVEFLVSFYNNEISEKSEIFDDQFSVERPDGSNFTLKIRSTKLEDSAMYFCASSEFVGNQPQHFGDGTRLSIL.

The V and J genes are TRBV7-2 and TRBJ1-2; the D gene is possibly TRBD1 (5 bases). The germline V and J ends were trimmed by 1 base and 5 bases, with 14 bases remaining between them. This CDR3 comprises 15 residues. Germline values: CDR1 SGHTA, CDR2 FQGNSA. CDR3 bases: TGTGCCAGCAGCTTAGGCGGGGGGAATCAGTATGGCTACACCTTC. Translating gives CASSLGGGNQYGYTF. The full variable domain, in which reference TRBV7-2 and TRBJ1-2 provide the parts outside the CDR3, is GAGVSQSPSNKVTEKGKDVELRCDPISGHTALYWYRQSLGQGLEFLIYFQGNSAPDKSGLPSDRFSAERTGGSVSTLTIQRTQQEDSAVYLCASSLGGGNQYGYTFGSGTRLTVV.

This chain uses TRBV6-5 with TRBJ2-2; the D gene is possibly TRBD1 (6 bases). Germline CDR1 and CDR2: MNHEY and SVGAGI. This CDR3 contains 16 residues. Trimming pared 4 bases from V and 6 bases from J, leaving 18 bases between. The chain's CDR3 is CASSLITGMAPGELFF. For the CDR3, the DNA is TGTGCCAGCAGTTTGATAACAGGGATGGCACCCGGGGAGCTGTTTTTT.

This chain joins TRBV11-2 and TRBJ2-7; TRBD2 aligns across 9 bases. Per the germline V gene, CDR1 is SGHAT and CDR2 is FQNNGV. The junction had 4 bases not matched to a gene; V was cut back by 5 bases and J by 2 bases. The length of the CDR3 is 14 residues. For the CDR3, the DNA is TGTGCCAGCAGCGCTAGCGGGGCGACCTACGAGCAGTACTTC. Amino acid sequence: CASSASGATYEQYF.

V and J are TRBV19 and TRBJ1-2, with 7 bases that match TRBD1. V dropped 7 bases and J dropped 5; count of bases not matched to a gene: 13. From germline, CDR1 is LNHDA and CDR2 SQIVND (reference sequence). The CDR3 extends over 15 amino acids. CDR3 protein: CASMPSSARGYGYTF. In DNA, the CDR3 is TGTGCCAGTATGCCCTCCTCCGCCAGGGGGTATGGCTACACCTTC.

This clone was recorded a few times. Other DNA sequences of this sample code for an identical CDR3. The chain uses TRBV7-2 and TRBJ1-1; 8 bases are shared with TRBD1. Germline CDR1 reads SGHTA; CDR2 reads FQGNSA. The CDR3 is made up of 12 amino acids. The J segment lost 7 bases and the V segment lost 6 bases, leaving 4 bases of the junction unmatched. The CDR3 here is CASRKTGVEAFF. DNA for the CDR3: TGTGCCAGCAGGAAGACAGGGGTTGAAGCTTTCTTT.